The source of this TCR beta chain is a study of response to subunit inactivated influenza vaccine (dated by TCRdb to 2017 to 2018). Some background on the complete study: To follow how T cells responded to a trivalent subunit inactivated influenza vaccine, the researchers relied on deep quantitative profiling of the T cell receptor repertoire. What the work shows at the level of the full study, not this receptor alone: It was suggested by the authors that each seasonal influenza vaccination may recruit only a limited number of new T cells.

As regards this clonotype: What this receptor recognizes is not known. A junction boundary mismatches the germline segment, possibly from a read error.

The library relied on RT-PCR. Sequencing relied on an Illumina HiSeq 2500. TCRdb reanalyzed the raw reads on its own, using fastp at Q25 for trimming and MiXCR for clone calling, and kept in-frame beta chains. Rows are combined by CDR3 protein, so each entry shows the most common genes and DNA. Present in this sample are approximately 700,000 distinct CDR3 sequences, 15% to 18% of which were seen just once. The ten largest account for around a tenth of the sample. CDR1 and CDR2 are drawn from the germline V gene (reference sequence): LGHDT, YNNKEL. Its CDR3 holds 13 amino acids, cysteine through phenylalanine. Only the CDR3 DNA stays, 39 bases, in frame from base 1.

The sample was PBMCs from blood, taken 11 to 12 days after vaccination. The V and J genes are TRBV3-1 and TRBJ2-7, with 8 central nucleotides matching TRBD1. The clonotype was recovered from a man over 45 who received an inactivated influenza vaccine. Donor details come from another sample of the same person, matched by shared clones. The encoded CDR3 is CASSHGSGGEQYF. Here is the DNA: TGTGCCAGCAGCCATGGATCAGGGGGCGAGCAGTATTTC.